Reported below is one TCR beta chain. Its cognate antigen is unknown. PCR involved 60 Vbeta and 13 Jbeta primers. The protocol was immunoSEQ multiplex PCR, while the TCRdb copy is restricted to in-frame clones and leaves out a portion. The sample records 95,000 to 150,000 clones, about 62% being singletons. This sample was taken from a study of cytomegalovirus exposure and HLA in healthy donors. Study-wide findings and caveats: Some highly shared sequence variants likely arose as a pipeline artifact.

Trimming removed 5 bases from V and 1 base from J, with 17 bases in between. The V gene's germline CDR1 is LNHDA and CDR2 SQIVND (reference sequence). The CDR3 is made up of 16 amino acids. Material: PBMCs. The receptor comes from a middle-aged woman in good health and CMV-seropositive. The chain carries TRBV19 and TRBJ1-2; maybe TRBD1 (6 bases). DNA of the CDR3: TGTGCCAGTAGTCCTTTCCGGGACAAATTTAACTATGGCTACACCTTC. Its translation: CASSPFRDKFNYGYTF.